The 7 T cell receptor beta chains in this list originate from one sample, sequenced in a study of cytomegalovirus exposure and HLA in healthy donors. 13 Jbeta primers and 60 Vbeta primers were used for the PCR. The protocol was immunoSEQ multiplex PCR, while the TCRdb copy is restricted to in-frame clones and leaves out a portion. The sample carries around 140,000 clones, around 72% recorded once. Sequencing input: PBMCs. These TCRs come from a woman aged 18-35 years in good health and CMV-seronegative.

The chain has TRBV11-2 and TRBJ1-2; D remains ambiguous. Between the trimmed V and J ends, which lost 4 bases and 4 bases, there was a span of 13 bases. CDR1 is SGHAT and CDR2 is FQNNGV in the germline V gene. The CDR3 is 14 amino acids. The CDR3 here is CASSSLTGIYGYTF. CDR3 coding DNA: TGTGCCAGCAGCTCCTTGACGGGGATCTATGGCTACACCTTC.

The CDR3 loop reads CASSDWTGGRDLDEAFF. CDR3 bases: TGTGCCAGCAGTGATTGGACAGGGGGCAGGGATTTGGATGAGGCTTTCTTT. This chain links TRBV25-1 with TRBJ1-1; 11 nucleotides align to TRBD1. With V trimmed by 3 bases and J by 11 bases, 17 bases remained unmatched. The germline V gene has CDR1 MGHDK and CDR2 SYGVNS. This CDR3 has 17 amino acids. The variable domain in full, completed from reference TRBV25-1 and TRBJ1-1, reads EADIYQTPRYLVIGTGKKITLECSQTMGHDKMYWYQQDPGMELHLIHYSYGVNSTEKGDLSSESTVSRIRTEHFPLTLESARPSHTSQYLCASSDWTGGRDLDEAFFGQGTRLTVV.

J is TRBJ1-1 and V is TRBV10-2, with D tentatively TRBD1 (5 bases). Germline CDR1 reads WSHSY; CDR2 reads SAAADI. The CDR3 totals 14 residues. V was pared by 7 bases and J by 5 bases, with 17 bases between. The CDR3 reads CASTAGRVGTEAFF. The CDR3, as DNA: TGCGCCAGCACTGCAGGGAGGGTTGGGACTGAAGCTTTCTTT.

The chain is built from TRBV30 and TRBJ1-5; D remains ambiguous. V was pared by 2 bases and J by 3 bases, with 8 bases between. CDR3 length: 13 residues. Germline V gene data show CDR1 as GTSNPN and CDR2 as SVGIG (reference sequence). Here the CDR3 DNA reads TGTGCCTGGAGTACCGGGTACAATCAGCCCCAGCATTTT. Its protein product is CAWSTGYNQPQHF.

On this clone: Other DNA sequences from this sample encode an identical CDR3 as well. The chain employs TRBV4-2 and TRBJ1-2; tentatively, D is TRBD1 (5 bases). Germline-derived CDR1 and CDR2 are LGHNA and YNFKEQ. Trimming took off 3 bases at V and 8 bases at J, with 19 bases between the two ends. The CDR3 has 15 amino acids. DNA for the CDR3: TGTGCCAGCAGCCAGGCAGGACATCGTGCTTGGGGCTACACCTTC. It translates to CASSQAGHRAWGYTF.

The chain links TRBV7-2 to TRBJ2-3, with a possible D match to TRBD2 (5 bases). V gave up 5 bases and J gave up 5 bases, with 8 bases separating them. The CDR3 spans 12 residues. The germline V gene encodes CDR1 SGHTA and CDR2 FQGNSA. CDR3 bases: TGTGCCAGCAGCGTAGGAGGAGATACGCAGTATTTT. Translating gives CASSVGGDTQYF.

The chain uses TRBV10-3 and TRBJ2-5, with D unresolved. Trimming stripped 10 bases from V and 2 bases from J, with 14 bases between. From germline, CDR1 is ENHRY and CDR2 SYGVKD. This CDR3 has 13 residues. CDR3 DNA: TGTGCCACCCAATTGCCAGGTCAAGAGACCCAGTACTTC. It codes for CATQLPGQETQYF.